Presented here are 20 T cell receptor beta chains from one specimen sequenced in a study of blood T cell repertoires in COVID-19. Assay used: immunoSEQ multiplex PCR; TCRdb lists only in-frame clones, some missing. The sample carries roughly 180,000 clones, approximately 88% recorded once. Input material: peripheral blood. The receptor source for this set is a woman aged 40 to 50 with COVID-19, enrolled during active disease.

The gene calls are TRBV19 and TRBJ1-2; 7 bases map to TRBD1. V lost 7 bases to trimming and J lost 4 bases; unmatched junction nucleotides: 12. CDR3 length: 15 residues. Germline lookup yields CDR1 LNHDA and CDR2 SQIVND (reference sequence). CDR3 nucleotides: TGTGCCAGTACCAAGGGACAGACTCTAAGCTATGGCTACACCTTC. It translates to CASTKGQTLSYGYTF.

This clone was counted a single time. The CDR3 sequence is CASSEAGMSGGYTF. In DNA, the CDR3 is TGCGCCAGCAGCGAGGCCGGGATGAGCGGCGGCTACACCTTC. The chain uses TRBV5-1 and TRBJ1-2, with D unclear. Looked up from germline, CDR1 is SGHRS and CDR2 is YFSETQ. With 4 bases removed from V and 8 bases from J, the gap between germline ends came to 18 bases. This CDR3 is built from 14 residues.

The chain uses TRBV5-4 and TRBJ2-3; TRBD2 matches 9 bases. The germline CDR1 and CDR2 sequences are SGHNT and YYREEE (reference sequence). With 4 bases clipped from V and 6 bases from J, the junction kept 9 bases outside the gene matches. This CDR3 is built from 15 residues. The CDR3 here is CASSRSGGPADTQYF. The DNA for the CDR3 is TGTGCCAGCAGCCGTAGCGGGGGCCCAGCGGATACGCAGTATTTT. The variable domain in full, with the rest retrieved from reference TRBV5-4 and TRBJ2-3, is ETGVTQSPTHLIKTRGQQVTLRCSSQSGHNTVSWYQQALGQGPQFIFQYYREEENGRGNFPPRFSGLQFPNYSSELNVNALELDDSALYLCASSRSGGPADTQYFGPGTRLTVL.

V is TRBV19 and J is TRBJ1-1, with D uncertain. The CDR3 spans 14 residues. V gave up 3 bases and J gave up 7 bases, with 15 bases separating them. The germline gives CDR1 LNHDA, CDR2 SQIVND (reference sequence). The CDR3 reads CASSMEWGGSEAFF. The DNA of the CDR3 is TGTGCCAGTAGTATGGAGTGGGGAGGGAGTGAAGCTTTCTTT.

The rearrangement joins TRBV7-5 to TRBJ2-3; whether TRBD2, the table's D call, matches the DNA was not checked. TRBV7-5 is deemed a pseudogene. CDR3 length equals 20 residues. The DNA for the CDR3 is TGTGCCAGAAGCGACCCTCAAACCCAGGGGCCTAGCGGGAAGGAAGATACGCAGTATTTT. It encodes CARSDPQTQGPSGKEDTQYF.

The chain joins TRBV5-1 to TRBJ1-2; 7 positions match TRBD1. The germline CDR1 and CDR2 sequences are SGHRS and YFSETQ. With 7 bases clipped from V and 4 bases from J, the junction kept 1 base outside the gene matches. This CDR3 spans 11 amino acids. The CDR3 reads CASGDSYGYTF. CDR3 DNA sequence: TGCGCCAGCGGGGACAGCTATGGCTACACCTTC.

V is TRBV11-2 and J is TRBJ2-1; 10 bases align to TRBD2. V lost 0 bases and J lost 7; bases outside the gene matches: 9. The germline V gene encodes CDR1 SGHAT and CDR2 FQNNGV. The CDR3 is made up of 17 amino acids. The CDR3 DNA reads TGTGCCAGCAGCTTAGAGTTGGCTAGCGGGAGAAGGAATGAGCAGTTCTTC. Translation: CASSLELASGRRNEQFF.

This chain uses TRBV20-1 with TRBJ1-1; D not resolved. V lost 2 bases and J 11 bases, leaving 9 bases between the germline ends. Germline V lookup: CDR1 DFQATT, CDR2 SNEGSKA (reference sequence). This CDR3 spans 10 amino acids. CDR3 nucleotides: TGCAGTGCTAGAACTGAGGTGGCTTTCTTT. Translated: CSARTEVAFF.

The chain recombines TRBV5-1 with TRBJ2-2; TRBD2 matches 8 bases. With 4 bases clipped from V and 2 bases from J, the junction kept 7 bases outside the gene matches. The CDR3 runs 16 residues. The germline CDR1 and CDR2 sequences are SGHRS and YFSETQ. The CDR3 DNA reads TGCGCCAGCAGCCACGGACTAGCCAGCAACACCGGGGAGCTGTTTTTT. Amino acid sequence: CASSHGLASNTGELFF.

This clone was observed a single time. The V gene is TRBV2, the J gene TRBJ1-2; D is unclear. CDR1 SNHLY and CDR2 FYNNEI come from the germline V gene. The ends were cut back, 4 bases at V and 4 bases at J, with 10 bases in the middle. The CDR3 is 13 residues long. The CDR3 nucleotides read TGTGCCAGCAGTGGGGGAGTTCCCTATGGCTACACCTTC. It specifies CASSGGVPYGYTF.

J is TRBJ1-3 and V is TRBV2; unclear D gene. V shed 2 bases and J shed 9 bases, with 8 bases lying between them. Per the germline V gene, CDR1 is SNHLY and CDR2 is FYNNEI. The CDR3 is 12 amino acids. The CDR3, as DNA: TGTGCCAGCAGTGAATCCAGAGGCACCATATATTTT. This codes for CASSESRGTIYF.

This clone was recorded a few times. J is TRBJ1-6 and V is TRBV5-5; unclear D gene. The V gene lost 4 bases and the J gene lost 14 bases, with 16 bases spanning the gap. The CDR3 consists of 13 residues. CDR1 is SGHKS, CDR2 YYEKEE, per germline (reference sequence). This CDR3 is CASSKDGGRALHF. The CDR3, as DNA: TGTGCCAGCAGCAAAGACGGTGGTCGGGCCCTCCACTTT.

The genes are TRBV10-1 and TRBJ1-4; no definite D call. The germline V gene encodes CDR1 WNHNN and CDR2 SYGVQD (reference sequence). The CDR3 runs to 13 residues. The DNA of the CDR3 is TGCAATATACTCCGAGCAACTAATGAAAAACTGTTTTTT. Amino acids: CNILRATNEKLFF.

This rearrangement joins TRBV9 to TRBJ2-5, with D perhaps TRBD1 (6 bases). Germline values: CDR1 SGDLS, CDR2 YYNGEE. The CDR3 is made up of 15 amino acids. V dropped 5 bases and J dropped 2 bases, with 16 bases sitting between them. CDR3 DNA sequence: TGTGCCAGCAGTAAGACAGGAGCTCATCAAGAGACCCAGTACTTC. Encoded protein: CASSKTGAHQETQYF.

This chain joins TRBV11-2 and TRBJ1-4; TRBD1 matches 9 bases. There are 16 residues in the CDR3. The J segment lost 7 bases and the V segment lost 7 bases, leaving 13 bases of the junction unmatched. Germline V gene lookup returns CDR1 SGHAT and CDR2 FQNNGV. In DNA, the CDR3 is TGTGCCAGCAAACACAGGGGGCGTAGTCTAGGTGAAAAACTGTTTTTT. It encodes CASKHRGRSLGEKLFF.

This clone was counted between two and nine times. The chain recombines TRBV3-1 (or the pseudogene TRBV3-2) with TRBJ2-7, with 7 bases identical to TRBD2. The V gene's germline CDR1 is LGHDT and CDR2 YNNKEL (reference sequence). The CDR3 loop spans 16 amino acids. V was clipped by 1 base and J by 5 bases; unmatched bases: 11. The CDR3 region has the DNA TGTGCCAGCAGCCAAGTTACTCGCGGGAGTCTAGACGAGCAGTACTTC. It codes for CASSQVTRGSLDEQYF.

The CDR3 DNA is TGTGCCAGTACCCGGCAGGGGGCGAAAGCTTTCTTT. Translated: CASTRQGAKAFF. This chain joins TRBV19 and TRBJ1-1, with 8 bases lining up with TRBD1. This CDR3 contains 12 residues. CDR1 LNHDA and CDR2 SQIVND come from the germline V gene (reference sequence). Trimming took 7 bases from V and 9 from J; bases not matched to a gene: 7.

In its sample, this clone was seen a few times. The CDR3: CASILAGVAKNIQYF. Written as DNA, the CDR3 is TGTGCCAGCATCTTGGCCGGGGTAGCCAAAAACATTCAGTACTTC. V is TRBV28 and J is TRBJ2-4, with TRBD2 as a possible D gene (5 bases). Looked up from germline, CDR1 is MDHEN and CDR2 is SYDVKM. CDR3 length: 15 amino acids. Trimming pared 7 bases from V and 0 bases from J, leaving 13 bases between.

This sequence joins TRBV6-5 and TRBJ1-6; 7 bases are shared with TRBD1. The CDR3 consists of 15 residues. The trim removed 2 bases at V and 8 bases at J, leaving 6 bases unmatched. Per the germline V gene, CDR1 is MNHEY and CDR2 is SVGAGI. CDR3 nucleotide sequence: TGTGCCAGCAGTTACAATTGGCAGGGGGATTCACCCCTCCACTTT. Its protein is CASSYNWQGDSPLHF.

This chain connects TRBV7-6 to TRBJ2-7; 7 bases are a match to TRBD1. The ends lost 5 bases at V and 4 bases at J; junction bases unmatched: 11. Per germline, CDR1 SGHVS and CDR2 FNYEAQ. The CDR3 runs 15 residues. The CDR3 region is CASSGAGTDSYEQYF. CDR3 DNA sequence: TGTGCCAGCAGCGGAGCCGGGACAGACAGTTACGAGCAGTACTTC.